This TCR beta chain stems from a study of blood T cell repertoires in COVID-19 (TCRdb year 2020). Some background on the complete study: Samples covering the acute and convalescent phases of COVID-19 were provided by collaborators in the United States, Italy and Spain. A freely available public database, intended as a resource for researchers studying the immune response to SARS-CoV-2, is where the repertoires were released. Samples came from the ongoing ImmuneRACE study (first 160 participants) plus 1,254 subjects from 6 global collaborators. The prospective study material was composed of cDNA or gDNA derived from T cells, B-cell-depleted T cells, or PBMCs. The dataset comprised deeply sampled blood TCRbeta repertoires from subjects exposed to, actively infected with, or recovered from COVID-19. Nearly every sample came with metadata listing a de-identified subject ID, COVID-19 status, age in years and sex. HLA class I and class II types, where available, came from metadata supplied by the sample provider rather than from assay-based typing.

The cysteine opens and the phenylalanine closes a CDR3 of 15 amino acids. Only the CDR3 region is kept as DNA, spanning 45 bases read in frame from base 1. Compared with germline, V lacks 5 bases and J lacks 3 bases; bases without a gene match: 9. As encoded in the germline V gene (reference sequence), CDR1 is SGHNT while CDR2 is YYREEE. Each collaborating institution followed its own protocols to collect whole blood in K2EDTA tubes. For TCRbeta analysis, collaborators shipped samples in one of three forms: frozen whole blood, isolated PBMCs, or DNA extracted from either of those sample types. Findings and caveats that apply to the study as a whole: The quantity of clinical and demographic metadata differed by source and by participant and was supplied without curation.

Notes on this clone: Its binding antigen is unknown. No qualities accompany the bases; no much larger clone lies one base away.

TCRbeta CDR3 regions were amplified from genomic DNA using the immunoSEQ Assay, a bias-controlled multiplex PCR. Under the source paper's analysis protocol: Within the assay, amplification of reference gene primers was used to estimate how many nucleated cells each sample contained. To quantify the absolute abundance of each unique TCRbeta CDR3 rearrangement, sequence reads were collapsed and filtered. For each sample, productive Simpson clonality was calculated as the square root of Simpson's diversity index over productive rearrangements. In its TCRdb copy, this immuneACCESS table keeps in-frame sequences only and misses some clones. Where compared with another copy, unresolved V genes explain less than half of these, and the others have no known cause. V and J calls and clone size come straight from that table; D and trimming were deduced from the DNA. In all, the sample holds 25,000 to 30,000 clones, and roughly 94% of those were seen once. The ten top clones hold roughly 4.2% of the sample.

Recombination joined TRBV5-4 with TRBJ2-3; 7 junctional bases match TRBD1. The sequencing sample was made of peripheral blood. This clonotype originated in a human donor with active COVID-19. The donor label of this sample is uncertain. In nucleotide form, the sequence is TGTGCCAGCAGAGGGGGCTTTAAGGAGACAGATACGCAGTATTTT. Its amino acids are CASRGGFKETDTQYF.